The sequence of this TCR beta chain was determined in a study of human thymus T cells. TCRdb's table, derived via immunoSEQ multiplex PCR, lists solely in-frame clones and lacks some. This sample yields tens of thousands of clones, of which over 85% are seen a single time; approximately 0.031% belongs to the top ten. Trimming pared 6 bases from V and 7 bases from J, leaving 13 bases between. This CDR3 contains 13 residues. Looked up from germline, CDR1 is MNHEY and CDR2 is SVGAGI. Note on this clone: The antigen remains unidentified.

Whole-study results and caveats: A high degree of thymic repertoire overlap among unrelated individuals was reported in related research. Both thymic and peripheral blood repertoires showed apparently biased V and J usage.

Thymus tissue was removed during corrective cardiac surgery. Immunologically healthy infants in Finland undergoing congenital heart defect surgery were the donors. The source is a girl under three years old with a congenital heart defect but otherwise immunologically healthy. The J gene is TRBJ2-1, the V gene TRBV6-5; maybe TRBD2 (6 bases). The material sequenced was thymus tissue. The CDR3 DNA is TGTGCCAGCAGCCCTCGGGGGAGGAATGAGCAGTTCTTC. It codes for CASSPRGRNEQFF.